This T cell receptor beta chain was documented in a study of T cell clonality in common variable immunodeficiency. Patients and controls were mostly of Caucasian heritage. Germline V gives CDR1 DFQATT, CDR2 SNEGSKA (reference sequence). The CDR3 runs to 15 residues. The ends were cut back, 1 base at V and 0 bases at J, with 13 bases in the middle. Using immunoSEQ multiplex PCR, the repertoire was profiled, and TCRdb retains in-frame clones only, with some absent. The data show about 40,000 clones, with none appearing a single time. General study points: CVID subjects shared fewer TCRbeta clones than healthy controls did. T cell subpopulation sequencing would be needed to explain CVID clonality.

This clone was counted a few times. Its antigen is unknown. The read halts 3 residues ahead of the CDR3 end, with the missing end drawn from the germline J gene. The TCR comes from a person aged 18 to 75 in good health. The gene calls are TRBV20-1 and TRBJ2-7; the D gene is possibly TRBD2 (6 bases). Sequenced: peripheral blood mononuclear cells. The CDR3 sequence is CSARGNSGSSYEQYF. The sequenced CDR3 bases are TGCAGTGCTAGAGGGAATAGCGGAAGCTCCTACGAG.